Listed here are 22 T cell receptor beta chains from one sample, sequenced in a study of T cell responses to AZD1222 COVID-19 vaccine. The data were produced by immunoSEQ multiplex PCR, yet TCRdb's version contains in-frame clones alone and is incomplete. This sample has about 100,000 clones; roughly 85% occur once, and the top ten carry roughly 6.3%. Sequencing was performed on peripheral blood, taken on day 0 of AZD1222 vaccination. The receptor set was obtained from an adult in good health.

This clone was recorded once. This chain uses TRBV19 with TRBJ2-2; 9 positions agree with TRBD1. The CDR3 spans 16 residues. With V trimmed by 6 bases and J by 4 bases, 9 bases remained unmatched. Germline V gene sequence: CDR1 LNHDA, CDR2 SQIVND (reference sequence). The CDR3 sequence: CASRVGQGSGTGELFF. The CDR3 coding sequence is TGTGCCAGTAGGGTCGGACAGGGGTCTGGCACCGGGGAGCTGTTTTTT.

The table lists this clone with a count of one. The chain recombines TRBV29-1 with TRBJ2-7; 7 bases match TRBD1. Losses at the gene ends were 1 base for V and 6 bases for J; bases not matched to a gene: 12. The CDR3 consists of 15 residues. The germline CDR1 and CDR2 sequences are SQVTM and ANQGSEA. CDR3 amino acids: CSVEGGDRERGEQYF. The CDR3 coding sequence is TGCAGCGTTGAAGGAGGCGACAGGGAGAGGGGCGAGCAGTACTTC.

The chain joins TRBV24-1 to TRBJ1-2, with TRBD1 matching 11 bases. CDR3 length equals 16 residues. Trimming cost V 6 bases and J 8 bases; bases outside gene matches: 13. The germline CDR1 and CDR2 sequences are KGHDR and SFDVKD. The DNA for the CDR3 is TGTGCCACCAGTCCTGGGGGAGGACAGGGGGCGGAAGGCTACACCTTC. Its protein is CATSPGGGQGAEGYTF.

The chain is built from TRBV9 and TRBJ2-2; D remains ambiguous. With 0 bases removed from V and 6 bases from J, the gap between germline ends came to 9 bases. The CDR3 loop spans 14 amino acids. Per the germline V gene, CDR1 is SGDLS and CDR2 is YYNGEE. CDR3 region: CASSVVVNSGELFF. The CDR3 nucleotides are TGTGCCAGCAGCGTAGTTGTTAACTCCGGGGAGCTGTTTTTT.

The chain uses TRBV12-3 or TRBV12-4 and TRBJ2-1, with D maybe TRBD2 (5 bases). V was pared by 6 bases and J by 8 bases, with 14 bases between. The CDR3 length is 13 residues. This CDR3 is CASSAGLADEQFF. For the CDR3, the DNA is TGTGCCAGCAGCGCGGGCCTAGCCGATGAGCAGTTCTTC.

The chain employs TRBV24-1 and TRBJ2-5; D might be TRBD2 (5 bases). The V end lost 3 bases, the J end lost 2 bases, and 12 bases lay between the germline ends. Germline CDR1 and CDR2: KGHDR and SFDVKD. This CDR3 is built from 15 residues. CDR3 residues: CATSDPRGKQETQYF. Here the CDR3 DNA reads TGTGCCACCAGTGATCCCCGGGGAAAGCAAGAGACCCAGTACTTC.

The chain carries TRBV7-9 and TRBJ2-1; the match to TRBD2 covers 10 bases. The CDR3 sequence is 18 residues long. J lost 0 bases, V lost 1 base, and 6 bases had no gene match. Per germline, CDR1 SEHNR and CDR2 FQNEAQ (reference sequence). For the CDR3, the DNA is TGTGCCAGCAGCTTAGGCATAGCGGGAGGTTACTCCTACAATGAGCAGTTCTTC. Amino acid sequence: CASSLGIAGGYSYNEQFF.

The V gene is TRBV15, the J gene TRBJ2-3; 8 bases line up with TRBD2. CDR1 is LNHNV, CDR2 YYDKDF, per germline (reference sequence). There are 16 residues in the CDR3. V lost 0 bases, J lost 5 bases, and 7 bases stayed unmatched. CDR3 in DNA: TGTGCCACCAGCAGAGAACGGGTAGCGGGGCTAGATACGCAGTATTTT. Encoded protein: CATSRERVAGLDTQYF.

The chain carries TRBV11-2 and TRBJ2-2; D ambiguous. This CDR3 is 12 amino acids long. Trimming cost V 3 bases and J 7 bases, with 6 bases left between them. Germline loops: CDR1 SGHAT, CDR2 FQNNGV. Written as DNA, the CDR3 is TGTGCCAGCAGCTTCGTTTACGGGGAGCTGTTTTTT. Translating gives CASSFVYGELFF.

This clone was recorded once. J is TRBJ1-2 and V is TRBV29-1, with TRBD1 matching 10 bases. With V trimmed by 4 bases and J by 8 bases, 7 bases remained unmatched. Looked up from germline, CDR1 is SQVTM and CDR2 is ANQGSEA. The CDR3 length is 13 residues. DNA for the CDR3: TGCAGCGTTGTCCGGGACAGGGGCAGCGGCTACACCTTC. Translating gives CSVVRDRGSGYTF.

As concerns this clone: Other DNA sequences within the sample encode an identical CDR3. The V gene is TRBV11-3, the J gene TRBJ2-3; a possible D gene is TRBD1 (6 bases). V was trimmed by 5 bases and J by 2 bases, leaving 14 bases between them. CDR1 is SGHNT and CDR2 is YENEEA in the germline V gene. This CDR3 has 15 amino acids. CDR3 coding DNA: TGTGCCAGCAGCCCAGGTGGGGGCCCCACAGATACGCAGTATTTT. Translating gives CASSPGGGPTDTQYF.

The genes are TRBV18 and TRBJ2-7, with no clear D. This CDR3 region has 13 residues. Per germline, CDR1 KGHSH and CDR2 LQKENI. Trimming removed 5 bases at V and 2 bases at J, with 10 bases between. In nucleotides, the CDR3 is TGTGCCAGCTCATTTACTGTCACCTACGAGCAGTACTTC. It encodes CASSFTVTYEQYF.

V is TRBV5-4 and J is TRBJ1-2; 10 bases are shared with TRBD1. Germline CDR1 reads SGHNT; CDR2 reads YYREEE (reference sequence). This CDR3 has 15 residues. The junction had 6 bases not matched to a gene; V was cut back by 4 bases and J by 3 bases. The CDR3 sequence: CASSTAGQGYYGYTF. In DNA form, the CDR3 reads TGTGCCAGCAGCACAGCGGGACAGGGGTACTATGGCTACACCTTC. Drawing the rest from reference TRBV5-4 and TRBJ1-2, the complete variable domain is ETGVTQSPTHLIKTRGQQVTLRCSSQSGHNTVSWYQQALGQGPQFIFQYYREEENGRGNFPPRFSGLQFPNYSSELNVNALELDDSALYLCASSTAGQGYYGYTFGSGTRLTVV.

CDR3 residues: CASSQGFGSVYNEQFF. The CDR3 DNA reads TGTGCCAGCAGCCAAGGGTTCGGGAGCGTCTACAATGAGCAGTTCTTC. This chain uses TRBV14 with TRBJ2-1, with a tentative D call TRBD2 (6 bases). Trimming removed 1 base from V and 3 bases from J, with 13 bases in between. The CDR3 extends over 16 amino acids. The germline V gene encodes CDR1 SGHDN and CDR2 FVKESK.

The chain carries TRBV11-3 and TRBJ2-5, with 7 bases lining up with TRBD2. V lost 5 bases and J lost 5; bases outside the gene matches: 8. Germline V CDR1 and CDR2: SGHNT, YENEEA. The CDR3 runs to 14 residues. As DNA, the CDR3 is TGTGCCAGCAGCGCCCCACTAGCGCGGGAGACCCAGTACTTC. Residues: CASSAPLARETQYF.

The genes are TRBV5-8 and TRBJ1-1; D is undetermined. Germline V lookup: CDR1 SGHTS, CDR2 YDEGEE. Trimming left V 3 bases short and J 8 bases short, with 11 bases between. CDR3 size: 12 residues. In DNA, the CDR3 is TGTGCCAGCAGCTACATACGATGGGAAGCTTTCTTT. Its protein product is CASSYIRWEAFF.

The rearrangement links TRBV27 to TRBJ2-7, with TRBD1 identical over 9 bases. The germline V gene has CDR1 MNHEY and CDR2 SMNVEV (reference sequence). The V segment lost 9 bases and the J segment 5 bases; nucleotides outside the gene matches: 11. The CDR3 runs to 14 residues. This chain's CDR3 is CASSWDRARHEQYF. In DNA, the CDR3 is TGTGCCAGTTCCTGGGACAGGGCCCGCCACGAGCAGTACTTC.

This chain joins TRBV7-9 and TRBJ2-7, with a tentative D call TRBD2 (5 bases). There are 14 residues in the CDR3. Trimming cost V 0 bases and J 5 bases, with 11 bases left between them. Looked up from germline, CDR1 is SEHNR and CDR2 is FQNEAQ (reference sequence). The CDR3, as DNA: TGTGCCAGCAGCTTAGCGAGAGGGAGAAACGAGCAGTACTTC. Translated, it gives CASSLARGRNEQYF.

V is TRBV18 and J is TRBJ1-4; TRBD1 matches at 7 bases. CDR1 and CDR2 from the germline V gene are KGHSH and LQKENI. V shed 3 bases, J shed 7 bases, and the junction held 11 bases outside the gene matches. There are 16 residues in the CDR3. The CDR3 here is CASSPARQGSSEKLFF. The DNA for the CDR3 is TGTGCCAGCTCACCCGCCCGACAGGGAAGTAGTGAAAAACTGTTTTTT.

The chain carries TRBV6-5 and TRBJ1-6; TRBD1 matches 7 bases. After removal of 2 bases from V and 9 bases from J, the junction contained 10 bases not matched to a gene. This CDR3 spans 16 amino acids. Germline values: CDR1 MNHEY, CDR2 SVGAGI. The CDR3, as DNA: TGTGCCAGCAGTTACCGGACAGGCGGGGGGGGTTCACCCCTCCACTTT. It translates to CASSYRTGGGGSPLHF.

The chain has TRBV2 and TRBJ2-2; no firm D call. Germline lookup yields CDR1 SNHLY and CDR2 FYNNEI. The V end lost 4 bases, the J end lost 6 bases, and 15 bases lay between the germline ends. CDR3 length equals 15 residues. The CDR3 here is CASSAETPAAGELFF. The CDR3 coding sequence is TGTGCCAGCAGTGCAGAGACTCCAGCAGCCGGGGAGCTGTTTTTT.

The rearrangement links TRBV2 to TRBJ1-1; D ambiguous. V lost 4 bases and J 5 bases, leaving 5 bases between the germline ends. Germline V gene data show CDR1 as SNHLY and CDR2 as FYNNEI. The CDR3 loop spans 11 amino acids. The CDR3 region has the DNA TGTGCCAGCAGTGCCCGAACTGAAGCTTTCTTT. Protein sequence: CASSARTEAFF.